Following are 19 T cell receptor beta chains from one sample sequenced in a study of cytomegalovirus exposure and HLA in healthy donors. Use of 60 Vbeta and 13 Jbeta primers characterized the PCR. The repertoire was sequenced with immunoSEQ multiplex PCR; TCRdb's copy has only in-frame clones and lacks some. The sample comprises roughly 88,000 clones, roughly 72% of which are singletons, and roughly 5.4% rests with the top ten. The sequenced sample was PBMCs. These receptors came from a man in his thirties or forties in good health and CMV-seropositive.

The chain recombines TRBV2 with TRBJ1-4, with 8 bases that match TRBD1. CDR3 length: 13 amino acids. Per the germline V gene, CDR1 is SNHLY and CDR2 is FYNNEI. Trimming at V came to 7 bases and at J to 5 bases, leaving 3 bases not matched to a gene. CDR3 DNA: TGTGCCAGCATCAGGGACAGGAATGAAAAACTGTTTTTT. It yields the protein CASIRDRNEKLFF.

The CDR3 DNA is TGTGCCAGCAGACTACAGGGTGGGGAAGCTTTCTTT. Its protein is CASRLQGGEAFF. The chain links TRBV7-2 to TRBJ1-1; maybe TRBD1 (6 bases). CDR1 and CDR2 (germline): SGHTA, FQGNSA. The CDR3 sequence is 12 residues long. Trimming took 6 bases from V and 8 from J, leaving 13 bases between them.

The chain couples TRBV6-4 to TRBJ2-2; TRBD1 might be the D (5 bases). Germline CDR1 and CDR2: MRHNA and SNTAGT. CDR3 length: 13 residues. V gave up 4 bases and J gave up 5 bases, with 8 bases separating them. CDR3: CASSVAGTGELFF. Written as DNA, the CDR3 is TGTGCCAGCAGTGTCGCAGGGACCGGGGAGCTGTTTTTT.

The chain joins TRBV27 to TRBJ2-1; 9 nucleotides match TRBD1. CDR1 is MNHEY, CDR2 SMNVEV, per germline (reference sequence). This CDR3 contains 15 residues. After removal of 2 bases from V and 8 bases from J, the junction contained 7 bases not matched to a gene. DNA for the CDR3: TGTGCCAGCAGTTTAGAGACAGGGGGGATGGATGAGCAGTTCTTC. It codes for CASSLETGGMDEQFF.

V usage is TRBV5-1 and J usage is TRBJ2-5; 8 nucleotides match TRBD1. The junction had 12 bases not matched to a gene; V was cut back by 0 bases and J by 5 bases. In germline, CDR1 is SGHRS, CDR2 YFSETQ. This CDR3 contains 17 residues. CDR3 region: CASSLGTGRTGYETQYF. CDR3 nucleotide sequence: TGCGCCAGCAGCTTGGGGACAGGGAGGACGGGTTATGAGACCCAGTACTTC.

This sequence joins TRBV4-3 and TRBJ2-3, with D unclear. The CDR3 totals 15 residues. Germline V CDR1 and CDR2: LGHNA, YSLEER. V lost 1 base and J lost 7, with 15 bases in between. The CDR3 here is CASSQGGMAMNTQYF. The CDR3 nucleotides read TGCGCCAGCAGCCAAGGCGGAATGGCAATGAATACGCAGTATTTT.

The chain is built from TRBV7-2 and TRBJ2-7; D not resolved. Germline V lookup: CDR1 SGHTA, CDR2 FQGNSA. Trimming took off 3 bases at V and 3 bases at J, with 9 bases between the two ends. This CDR3 region has 13 residues. CDR3 protein: CASSFPERYEQYF. The CDR3 nucleotides read TGTGCCAGCAGCTTCCCAGAGCGCTACGAGCAGTACTTC.

A note on this clone: Different DNA sequences within this sample yield the same CDR3. This chain links TRBV11-2 with TRBJ1-1; tentative D call: TRBD1 (6 bases). The CDR3 consists of 14 residues. V was trimmed by 1 base and J by 6 bases, leaving 12 bases between them. CDR1 is SGHAT, CDR2 FQNNGV, per germline. CDR3: CASSLGTGLSEAFF. The CDR3 DNA reads TGTGCCAGCAGCTTAGGTACAGGGTTGTCTGAAGCTTTCTTT.

The chain couples TRBV7-9 to TRBJ1-1; TRBD1 matches 7 bases. The CDR3 is 15 amino acids. The V and J ends lost 2 bases and 2 bases, in that order; junction bases with no gene match: 5. Germline CDR1 reads SEHNR; CDR2 reads FQNEAQ (reference sequence). This CDR3 reads CASSLRRDSNTEAFF. The DNA for the CDR3 is TGTGCCAGCAGCTTACGCCGGGACAGTAACACTGAAGCTTTCTTT.

This clone was observed once. This chain joins TRBV4-2 and TRBJ1-2; D is ambiguous. There are 13 residues in the CDR3. Germline V lookup: CDR1 LGHNA, CDR2 YNFKEQ. V dropped 0 bases and J dropped 5 bases, with 7 bases sitting between them. The CDR3 bases are TGTGCCAGCAGCCAAGATCTCGGTTATGGCTACACCTTC. Residues: CASSQDLGYGYTF.

The CDR3: CASSAESYGYTF. CDR3 in DNA: TGTGCCAGCAGCGCCGAGTCTTATGGCTACACCTTC. This chain joins TRBV9 and TRBJ1-2; D remains unclear. V shed 3 bases and J shed 5 bases, with 8 bases lying between them. Germline V gives CDR1 SGDLS, CDR2 YYNGEE. This CDR3 comprises 12 residues.

The chain has TRBV5-1 and TRBJ2-5; 12 nucleotides match TRBD2. Germline assignment: CDR1 SGHRS and CDR2 YFSETQ. The CDR3 totals 16 residues. V was clipped by 7 bases and J by 5 bases; unmatched bases: 12. In DNA, the CDR3 is TGCGCCAGCTCCGCAGGGTCTAGCGGGGGGGTCGAGACCCAGTACTTC. Translation: CASSAGSSGGVETQYF.

The gene calls are TRBV9 and TRBJ1-2; D not resolved. V gave up 0 bases and J gave up 2 bases, with 8 bases separating them. Germline V gives CDR1 SGDLS, CDR2 YYNGEE. The CDR3 runs 14 residues. CDR3 coding DNA: TGTGCCAGCAGCGTAGATTCAGGAAACTATGGCTACACCTTC. It specifies CASSVDSGNYGYTF.

V gene TRBV19 combines with J gene TRBJ2-1; maybe TRBD1 (6 bases). CDR1 and CDR2 (germline): LNHDA, SQIVND (reference sequence). The CDR3 runs to 15 residues. V lost 6 bases and J 5 bases, leaving 17 bases between the germline ends. CDR3 amino acids: CASSHGQKNDNEQFF. CDR3 coding DNA: TGTGCCAGTAGCCACGGACAGAAAAACGACAATGAGCAGTTCTTC.

The chain carries TRBV4-1 and TRBJ1-2; 8 bases map to TRBD1. Germline V CDR1 and CDR2: MGHRA, YSYEKL. V dropped 3 bases and J dropped 7; count of bases not matched to a gene: 10. The CDR3 is made up of 15 amino acids. CDR3 nucleotides: TGCGCCAGCAGCCAGGGGGACAGGACCGCGAGTGGCTACACCTTC. Amino acids: CASSQGDRTASGYTF.

This chain joins TRBV19 and TRBJ1-2; the match to TRBD1 covers 7 bases. The CDR3 consists of 16 residues. The germline V gene has CDR1 LNHDA and CDR2 SQIVND (reference sequence). J was trimmed by 0 bases and V by 5 bases; bases with no gene match: 9. The DNA of the CDR3 is TGTGCCAGTAGTCCCGGGAGGGACAGAGCTAACTATGGCTACACCTTC. This codes for CASSPGRDRANYGYTF.

This chain uses TRBV6-6 with TRBJ1-4; possible D gene TRBD1, 5 bases. Germline V CDR1 and CDR2: MNHNY, SVGAGI (reference sequence). Trimming removed 4 bases from V and 13 bases from J, with 13 bases in between. CDR3 length: 12 amino acids. The CDR3 DNA sequence: TGTGCCAGCAGTTTTACTCAGGGTACACTGTTTTTT. It translates to CASSFTQGTLFF.

The chain couples TRBV7-2 to TRBJ1-5; D remains ambiguous. The CDR3 is 13 residues long. Trimming left V 5 bases short and J 6 bases short, with 11 bases between. Germline values: CDR1 SGHTA, CDR2 FQGNSA. CDR3 residues: CASSPYSGQPQHF. For the CDR3, the DNA is TGTGCCAGCAGCCCCTATTCCGGTCAGCCCCAGCATTTT.

The rearrangement joins TRBV4-2 to TRBJ2-2; D is possibly TRBD1 (6 bases). This CDR3 has 17 amino acids. V dropped 1 base and J dropped 1 base, with 13 bases sitting between them. Per the germline V gene, CDR1 is LGHNA and CDR2 is YNFKEQ. CDR3 sequence reads: CASSQGLRGKNTGELFF. The CDR3 bases are TGTGCCAGCAGCCAAGGACTGAGGGGGAAGAACACCGGGGAGCTGTTTTTT.